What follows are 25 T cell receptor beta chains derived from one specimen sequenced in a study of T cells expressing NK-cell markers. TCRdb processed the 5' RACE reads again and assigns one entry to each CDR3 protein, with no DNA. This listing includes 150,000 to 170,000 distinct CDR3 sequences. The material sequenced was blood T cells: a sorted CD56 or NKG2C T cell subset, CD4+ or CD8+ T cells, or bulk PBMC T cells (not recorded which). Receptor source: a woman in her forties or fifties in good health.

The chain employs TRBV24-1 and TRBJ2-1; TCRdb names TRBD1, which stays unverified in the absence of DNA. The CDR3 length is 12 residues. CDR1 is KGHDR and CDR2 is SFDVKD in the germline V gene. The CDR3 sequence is CATSDLGGEQFF.

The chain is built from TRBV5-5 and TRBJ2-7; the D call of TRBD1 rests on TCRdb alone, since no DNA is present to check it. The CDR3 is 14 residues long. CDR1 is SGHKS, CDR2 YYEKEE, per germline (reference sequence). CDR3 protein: CASSFGQGVYEQYF.

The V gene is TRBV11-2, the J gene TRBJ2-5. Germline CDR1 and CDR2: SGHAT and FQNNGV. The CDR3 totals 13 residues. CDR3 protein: CASSLEVRETQYF.

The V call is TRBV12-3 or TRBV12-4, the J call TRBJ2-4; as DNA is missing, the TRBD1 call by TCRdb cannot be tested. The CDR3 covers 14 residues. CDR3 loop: CASTPDGPGDIQYF.

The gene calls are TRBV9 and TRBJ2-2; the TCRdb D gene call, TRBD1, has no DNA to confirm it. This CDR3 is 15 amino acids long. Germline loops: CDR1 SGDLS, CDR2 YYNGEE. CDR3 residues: CASSLTGRGTGELFF. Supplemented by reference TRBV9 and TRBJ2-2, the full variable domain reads DSGVTQTPKHLITATGQRVTLRCSPRSGDLSVYWYQQSLDQGLQFLIQYYNGEERAKGNILERFSAQQFPDLHSELNLSSLELGDSALYFCASSLTGRGTGELFFGEGSRLTVL.

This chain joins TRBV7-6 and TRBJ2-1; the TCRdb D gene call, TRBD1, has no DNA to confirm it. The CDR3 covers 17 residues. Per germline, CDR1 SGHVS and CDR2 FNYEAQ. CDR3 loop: CASSLRHGPYRDYEQFF. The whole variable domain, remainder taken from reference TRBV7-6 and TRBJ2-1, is GAGVSQSPRYKVTKRGQDVALRCDPISGHVSLYWYRQALGQGPEFLTYFNYEAQQDKSGLPNDRFSAERPEGSISTLTIQRTEQRDSAMYRCASSLRHGPYRDYEQFFGPGTRLTVL.

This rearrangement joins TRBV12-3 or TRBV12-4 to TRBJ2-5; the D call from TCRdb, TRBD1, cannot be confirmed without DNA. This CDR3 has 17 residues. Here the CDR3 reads CASSPGQGMVIGETQYF.

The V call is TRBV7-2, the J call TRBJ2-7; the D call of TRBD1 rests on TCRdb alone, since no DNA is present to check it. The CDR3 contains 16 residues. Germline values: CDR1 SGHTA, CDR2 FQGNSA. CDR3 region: CASSLYHGTPTYEQYF.

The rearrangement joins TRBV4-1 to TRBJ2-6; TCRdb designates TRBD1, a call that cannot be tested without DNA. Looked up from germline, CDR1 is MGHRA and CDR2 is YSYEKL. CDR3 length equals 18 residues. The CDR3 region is CASSQEAGQGSGANVLTF.

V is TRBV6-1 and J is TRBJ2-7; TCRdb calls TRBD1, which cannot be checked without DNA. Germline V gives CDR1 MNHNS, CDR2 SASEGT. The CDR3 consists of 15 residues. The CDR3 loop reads CASSPRRDMSYEQYF.

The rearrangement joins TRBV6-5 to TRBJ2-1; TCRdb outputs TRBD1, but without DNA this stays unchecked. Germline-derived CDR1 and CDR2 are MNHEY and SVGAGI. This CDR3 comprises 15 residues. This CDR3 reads CASSYLDRANNEQFF.

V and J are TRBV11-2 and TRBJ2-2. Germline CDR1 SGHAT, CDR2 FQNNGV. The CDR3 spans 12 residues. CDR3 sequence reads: CASTTLGGELFF.

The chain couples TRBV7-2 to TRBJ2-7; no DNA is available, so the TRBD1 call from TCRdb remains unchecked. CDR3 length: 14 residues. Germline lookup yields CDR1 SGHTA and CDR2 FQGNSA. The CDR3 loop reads CASTPGVIGYEQYF.

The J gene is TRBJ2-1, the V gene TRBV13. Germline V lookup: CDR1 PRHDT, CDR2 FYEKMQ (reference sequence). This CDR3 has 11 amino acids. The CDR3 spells CASSHGNEQFF.

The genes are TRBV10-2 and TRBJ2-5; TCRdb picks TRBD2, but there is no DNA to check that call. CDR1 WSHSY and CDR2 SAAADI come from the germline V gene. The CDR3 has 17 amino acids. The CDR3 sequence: CASSEKVRAGLGETQYF.

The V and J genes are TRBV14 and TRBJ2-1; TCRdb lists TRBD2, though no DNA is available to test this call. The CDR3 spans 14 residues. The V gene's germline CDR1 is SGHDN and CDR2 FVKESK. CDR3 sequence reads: CASSLTSGDNEQFF. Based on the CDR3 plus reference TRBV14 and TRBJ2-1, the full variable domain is EAGVTQFPSHSVIEKGQTVTLRCDPISGHDNLYWYRRVMGKEIKFLLHFVKESKQDESGMPNNRFLAERTGGTYSTLKVQPAELEDSGVYFCASSLTSGDNEQFFGPGTRLTVL.

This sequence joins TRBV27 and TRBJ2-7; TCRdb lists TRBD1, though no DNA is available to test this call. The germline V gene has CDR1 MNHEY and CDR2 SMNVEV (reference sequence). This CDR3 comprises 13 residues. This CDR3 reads CASSLTGGYEQYF.

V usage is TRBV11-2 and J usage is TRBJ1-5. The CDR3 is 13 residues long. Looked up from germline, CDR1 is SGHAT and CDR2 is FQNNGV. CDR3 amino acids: CASSFASDQPQHF.

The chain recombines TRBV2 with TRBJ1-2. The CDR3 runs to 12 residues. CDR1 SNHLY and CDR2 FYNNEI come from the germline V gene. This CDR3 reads CASRRAYYGYTF. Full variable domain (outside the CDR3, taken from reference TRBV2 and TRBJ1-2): EPEVTQTPSHQVTQMGQEVILRCVPISNHLYFYWYRQILGQKVEFLVSFYNNEISEKSEIFDDQFSVERPDGSNFTLKIRSTKLEDSAMYFCASRRAYYGYTFGSGTRLTVV.

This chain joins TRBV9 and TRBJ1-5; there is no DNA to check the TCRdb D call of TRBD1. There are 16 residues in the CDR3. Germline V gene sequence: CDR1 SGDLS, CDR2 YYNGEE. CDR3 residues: CASSVDDRPYPLPQHF.

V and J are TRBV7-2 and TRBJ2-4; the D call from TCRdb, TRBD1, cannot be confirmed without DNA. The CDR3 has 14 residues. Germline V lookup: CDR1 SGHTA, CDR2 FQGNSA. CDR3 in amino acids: CASSLGGTVNIQYF. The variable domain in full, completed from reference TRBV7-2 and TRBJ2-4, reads GAGVSQSPSNKVTEKGKDVELRCDPISGHTALYWYRQSLGQGLEFLIYFQGNSAPDKSGLPSDRFSAERTGGSVSTLTIQRTQQEDSAVYLCASSLGGTVNIQYFGAGTRLSVL.

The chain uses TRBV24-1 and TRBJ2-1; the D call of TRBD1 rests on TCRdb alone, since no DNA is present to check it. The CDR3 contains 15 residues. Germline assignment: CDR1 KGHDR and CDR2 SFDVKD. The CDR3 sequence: CATSERTGETDEQFF.

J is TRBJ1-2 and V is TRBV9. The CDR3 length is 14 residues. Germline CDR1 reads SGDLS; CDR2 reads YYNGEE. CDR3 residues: CASSLGGAGYGYTF.

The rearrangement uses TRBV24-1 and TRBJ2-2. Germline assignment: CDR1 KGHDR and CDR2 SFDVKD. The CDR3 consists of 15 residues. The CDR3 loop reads CATSEAPANTGELFF.

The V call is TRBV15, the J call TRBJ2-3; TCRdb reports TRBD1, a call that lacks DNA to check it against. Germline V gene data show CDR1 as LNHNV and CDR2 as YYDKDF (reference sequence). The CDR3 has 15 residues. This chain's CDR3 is CATSTYRGSTDTQYF.